The 13 T cell receptor beta chains presented below share a single source sample, sequenced in a study of T cells in Graves' hyperthyroidism and ophthalmopathy. Template material for amplifying TCR beta CDR3 regions consisted of RNA transcripts. An initial round of RT-PCR targeting the TCR CDR3 relied on the HTBI primer set. In TCRdb, the multiplex PCR reads were re-called with MiXCR into one record per CDR3 protein. There are fewer than 450,000 distinct CDR3 sequences in the sample; roughly 15% occur only once, and about 20% lies in the top ten. The sample comprised blood. The receptors were sampled from a woman in her fifties or sixties with Graves' ophthalmopathy.

In its sample, this clonotype was seen many times. The rearrangement joins TRBV7-8 to TRBJ2-7; possibly TRBD2 for D (7 bases). Germline V gene lookup returns CDR1 SGHVS and CDR2 FQNEAQ. V was cut by 6 bases and J by 6 bases, with 27 bases left in between. The CDR3 extends over 17 amino acids. For the CDR3, the DNA is TGTGCCAGCAGTGAGGACAGAGGACGGGACTACGTGCGCGAGCAGTACTTC. This sequence encodes CASSEDRGRDYVREQYF. The entire variable domain, with the rest obtained from reference TRBV7-8 and TRBJ2-7, is as follows: GAGVSQSPRYKVAKRGQDVALRCDPISGHVSLFWYQQALGQGPEFLTYFQNEAQLDKSGLPSDRFFAERPEGSVSTLKIQRTQQEDSAVYLCASSEDRGRDYVREQYFGPGTRLTVT.

This clonotype was counted many times. This chain links TRBV7-2 with TRBJ1-6; D unclear. The V end was cut by 1 base, the J end by 10 bases, with 11 bases between. This CDR3 region has 14 residues. In germline, CDR1 is SGHTA, CDR2 FQGNSA. CDR3 loop: CASSLVAVESPLHF. The CDR3 DNA reads TGTGCCAGCAGCTTAGTGGCAGTTGAATCACCCCTCCACTTT.

This clonotype was recorded at least ten times. The chain carries TRBV24-1 and TRBJ2-5, with TRBD1 identical over 8 bases. V lost 2 bases and J lost 4; bases outside the gene matches: 8. The CDR3 extends over 16 amino acids. Germline values: CDR1 KGHDR, CDR2 SFDVKD. The CDR3 sequence: CATSDSRTGKSETQYF. The CDR3 DNA reads as TGTGCCACCAGTGATTCCCGGACAGGGAAGTCAGAGACCCAGTACTTC.

The table lists this clonotype with many counts. J is TRBJ1-1 and V is TRBV18; D uncertain. The germline CDR1 and CDR2 sequences are KGHSH and LQKENI. This CDR3 has 11 residues. Trimming left V 5 bases short and J 3 bases short, with 4 bases between. This CDR3 reads CASSSYTEAFF. CDR3 nucleotides: TGTGCCAGCTCATCATACACTGAAGCTTTCTTT.

Points on this clonotype: A much larger clonotype is one base distant, so this may be a read error. The chain links TRBV20-1 to TRBJ2-1; 11 bases align to TRBD2. The CDR3 runs to 17 residues. Germline V CDR1 and CDR2: DFQATT, SNEGSKA (reference sequence). CDR3 protein: CSARSSGRALSYNERFF. The CDR3 DNA is TGCAGTGCTAGAAGTAGCGGGAGGGCCTTATCCTACAATGAGCGGTTCTTC.

Notes on this clonotype: A read error is possible here, since a much larger clone lies one base away. The rearrangement joins TRBV29-1 to TRBJ2-7, with D tentatively TRBD1 (5 bases). The CDR3 extends over 13 amino acids. Germline V gene lookup returns CDR1 SQVTM and CDR2 ANQGSEA. Between the trimmed V and J ends, which lost 6 bases and 1 base, there was a span of 13 bases. The CDR3 DNA follows: TGCAGCGTCTGGGGCGGCGTGTCCTACGAGCAGTACTTC. Translating gives CSVWGGVSYEQYF.

The DNA for the CDR3 is TGTGCCAGCATCCACCGGGACAGCTATAGCAATCAGCCCCAGCATTTT. Its translation is CASIHRDSYSNQPQHF. This chain links TRBV28 with TRBJ1-5, with 7 bases aligning to TRBD1. V lost 7 bases to trimming and J lost 0 bases; unmatched junction nucleotides: 9. Germline V lookup: CDR1 MDHEN, CDR2 SYDVKM. This CDR3 region has 16 residues. The variable domain in full, with the rest retrieved from reference TRBV28 and TRBJ1-5, is DVKVTQSSRYLVKRTGEKVFLECVQDMDHENMFWYRQDPGLGLRLIYFSYDVKMKEKGDIPEGYSVSREKKERFSLILESASTNQTSMYLCASIHRDSYSNQPQHFGDGTRLSIL.

This clonotype occurred many times. The chain links TRBV3-1 to TRBJ2-7; 11 bases agree with TRBD2. Germline-derived CDR1 and CDR2 are LGHDT and YNNKEL (reference sequence). The V gene end was trimmed by 0 bases and the J gene end by 4 bases; junction bases not matched to a gene: 2. The CDR3 covers 15 residues. CDR3 protein: CASSQEGTSGYEQYF. The DNA for the CDR3 is TGTGCCAGCAGCCAAGAAGGGACTAGCGGTTACGAGCAGTACTTC.

The rearrangement uses TRBV7-6 and TRBJ2-5; D might be TRBD1 or TRBD2, each matching 5 bases. CDR3 length: 15 amino acids. The V gene lost 5 bases and the J gene lost 5 bases, with 18 bases spanning the gap. Germline V gene sequence: CDR1 SGHVS, CDR2 FNYEAQ. The CDR3 nucleotides read TGTGCCAGCAGCGAAGCCGGGACCATAGTGGAGACCCAGTACTTC. It translates to CASSEAGTIVETQYF.

This chain links TRBV20-1 with TRBJ2-1, with a tentative D call TRBD1 (7 bases). The germline V gene encodes CDR1 DFQATT and CDR2 SNEGSKA (reference sequence). Trimming pared 2 bases from V and 4 bases from J, leaving 12 bases between. CDR3 length: 14 amino acids. The CDR3 DNA reads TGCAGTGCTAGACCCAGGGGGGAATACAATGAGCAGTTCTTC. Residues: CSARPRGEYNEQFF.

This clonotype was observed at least ten times. V gene TRBV3-1 combines with J gene TRBJ2-7, with D perhaps matching TRBD2 (6 bases). V was shortened by 5 bases and J by 0 bases, with 8 bases between the two germline ends. This CDR3 spans 13 amino acids. Germline CDR1 is LGHDT and CDR2 is YNNKEL (reference sequence). CDR3 region: CASSGGFSYEQYF. CDR3 bases: TGTGCCAGCAGCGGAGGGTTCTCCTACGAGCAGTACTTC.

This clonotype was seen at least ten times. The chain joins TRBV27 to TRBJ2-7; possibly TRBD1 for D (6 bases). V lost 5 bases and J lost 7, with 18 bases in between. The V gene's germline CDR1 is MNHEY and CDR2 SMNVEV (reference sequence). The CDR3 is 14 residues long. This CDR3 is CASSALLGGGEQYF. The CDR3 region has the DNA TGTGCCAGCAGTGCGCTACTAGGGGGTGGAGAGCAGTACTTC.

This clonotype was found a few times. V usage is TRBV25-1 and J usage is TRBJ2-7; 11 positions match TRBD2. The V gene end was trimmed by 5 bases and the J gene end by 6 bases; junction bases not matched to a gene: 21. Per the germline V gene, CDR1 is MGHDK and CDR2 is SYGVNS. CDR3 length equals 19 residues. The CDR3 loop reads CASSSSGQGTSGSVTEQYF. The CDR3 coding sequence is TGTGCCAGCAGTTCCTCGGGACAGGGTACTAGCGGGAGTGTTACCGAGCAGTACTTC.